Listed here are 6 T cell receptor beta chains from one sample, sequenced in a study of T cells in Graves' hyperthyroidism and ophthalmopathy (dated by TCRdb to about 2019). Library preparation used multiplex PCR. TCRdb records Illumina HiSeq 2000 as the sequencer. The TCR beta CDR3 regions were amplified from RNA transcripts. The TCR CDR3 was subjected to a first round of RT-PCR using the HTBI primer set and the Qiagen OneStep RT-PCR kit. Using fastp trimming at Q25 and MiXCR clonotype assembly, TCRdb reanalyzed the public sequencing data and kept in-frame beta chains. One record per CDR3 amino acid sequence lists the most common genes and DNA. The sample table records fewer than 900,000 distinct CDR3 sequences; under 20% of these occur just once. The leading ten clones occupy 16% of the sample. The sequencing sample was made of blood. The receptors come from a woman between 45 and 60 years old with Graves' hyperthyroidism that later progressed to Graves' ophthalmopathy.

This clonotype was seen at least ten times. The genes are TRBV6-2 or TRBV6-3 and TRBJ1-1, with D possibly being TRBD1 (5 bases). V was shortened by 1 base and J by 1 base, with 10 bases between the two germline ends. This CDR3 has 15 amino acids. Germline V gene data show CDR1 as MNHEY and CDR2 as SVGEGT. The CDR3 here is CASSYWGESNTEAFF. The CDR3 bases are TGTGCCAGCAGTTACTGGGGGGAGTCGAACACTGAAGCTTTCTTT.

This clonotype has at least ten counts. This sequence joins TRBV7-2 and TRBJ2-5; D possibly corresponds to TRBD1 (5 bases). The germline gives CDR1 SGHTA, CDR2 FQGNSA. The V end lost 1 base, the J end lost 6 bases, and 12 bases lay between the germline ends. This CDR3 comprises 14 residues. Here the CDR3 DNA reads TGTGCCAGCAGCTTAGAAGCAGGGTTAAAGACCCAGTACTTC. This encodes CASSLEAGLKTQYF.

The J gene is TRBJ2-1, the V gene TRBV6-6, with D unresolved. V was trimmed by 0 bases and J by 7 bases, leaving 7 bases between them. The CDR3 covers 13 residues. The germline CDR1 and CDR2 sequences are MNHNY and SVGAGI (reference sequence). The CDR3 DNA is TGTGCCAGCAGTTACTCGTTAGAGAATGAGCAGTTCTTC. Protein product: CASSYSLENEQFF.

This clonotype was picked up a small number of times. This chain connects TRBV6-2 or TRBV6-3 to TRBJ2-1; 7 bases align to TRBD1. The J call may be incorrect, as the DNA end agrees better with TRBJ2-7. The CDR3 totals 13 residues. The germline V gene has CDR1 MNHEY and CDR2 SVGEGT. CDR3 DNA: TGTGCCAGCAGTTACTCGACAGGGAATGAGCAGTACTTC. Amino acid sequence: CASSYSTGNEQYF.

This clonotype was seen only a few times. The genes are TRBV6-1 and TRBJ2-2; 15 nucleotides line up with TRBD2. The CDR3 loop spans 19 amino acids. The V gene's germline CDR1 is MNHNS and CDR2 SASEGT. J lost 0 bases, V lost 4 bases, and 6 bases had no gene match. The CDR3 DNA reads TGTGCCAGCAGTGGACCGGGACTAGCGGGGGGCGCGAACACCGGGGAGCTGTTTTTT. Amino acids: CASSGPGLAGGANTGELFF.

This chain links TRBV6-1 with TRBJ2-7; no definite D call. V lost 10 bases and J lost 3, with 10 bases in between. The V gene's germline CDR1 is MNHNS and CDR2 SASEGT. CDR3 length: 11 residues. CDR3 loop: CATIDLYEQYF. In DNA, the CDR3 is TGTGCCACCATTGACCTCTACGAGCAGTACTTC.